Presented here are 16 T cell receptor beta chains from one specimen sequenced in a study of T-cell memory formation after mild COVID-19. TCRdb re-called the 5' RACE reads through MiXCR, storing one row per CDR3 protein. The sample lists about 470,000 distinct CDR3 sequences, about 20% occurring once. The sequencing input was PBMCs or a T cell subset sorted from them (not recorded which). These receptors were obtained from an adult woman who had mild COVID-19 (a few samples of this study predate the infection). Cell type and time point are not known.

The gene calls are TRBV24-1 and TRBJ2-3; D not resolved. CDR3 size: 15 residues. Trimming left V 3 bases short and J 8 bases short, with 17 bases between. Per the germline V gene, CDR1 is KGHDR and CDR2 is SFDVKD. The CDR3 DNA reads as TGTGCCACCAGTGATCCTAATCCAAATCGGGTTACGCAGTATTTT. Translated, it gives CATSDPNPNRVTQYF.

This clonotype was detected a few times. The CDR3 sequence is CASSSTLQGWEQYF. DNA for the CDR3: TGTGCCAGCAGCTCCACATTACAGGGGTGGGAGCAGTACTTC. The chain has TRBV7-6 and TRBJ2-7, with 7 bases identical to TRBD1. Germline V gene lookup returns CDR1 SGHVS and CDR2 FNYEAQ. V shed 4 bases and J 7 bases; nucleotides not matched to a gene: 10. There are 14 residues in the CDR3.

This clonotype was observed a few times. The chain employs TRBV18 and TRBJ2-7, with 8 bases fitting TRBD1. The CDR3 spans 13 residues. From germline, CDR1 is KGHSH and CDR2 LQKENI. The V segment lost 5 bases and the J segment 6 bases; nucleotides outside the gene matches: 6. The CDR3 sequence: CASSEQGDGEQYF. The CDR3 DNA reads TGTGCCAGCTCAGAACAGGGGGACGGCGAGCAGTACTTC.

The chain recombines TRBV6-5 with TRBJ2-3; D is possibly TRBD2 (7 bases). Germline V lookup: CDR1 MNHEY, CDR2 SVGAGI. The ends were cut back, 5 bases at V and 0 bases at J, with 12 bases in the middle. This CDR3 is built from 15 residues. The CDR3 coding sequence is TGTGCCAGCAGTAAGGGGGGGATTAGCACAGATACGCAGTATTTT. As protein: CASSKGGISTDTQYF.

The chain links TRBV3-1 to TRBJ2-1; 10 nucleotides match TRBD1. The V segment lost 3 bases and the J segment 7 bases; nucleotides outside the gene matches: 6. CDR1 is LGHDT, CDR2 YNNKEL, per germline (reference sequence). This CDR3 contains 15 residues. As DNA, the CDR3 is TGTGCCAGCAGCCAGTCGACAGGGGGCTGGAATGAGCAGTTCTTC. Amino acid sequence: CASSQSTGGWNEQFF.

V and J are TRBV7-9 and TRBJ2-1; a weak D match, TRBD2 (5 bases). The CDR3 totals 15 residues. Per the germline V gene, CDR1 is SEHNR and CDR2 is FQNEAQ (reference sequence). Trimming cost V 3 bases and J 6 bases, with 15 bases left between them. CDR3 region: CASSLGRDYLNEQFF. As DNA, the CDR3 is TGTGCCAGCAGCTTGGGCCGAGACTACCTCAATGAGCAGTTCTTC.

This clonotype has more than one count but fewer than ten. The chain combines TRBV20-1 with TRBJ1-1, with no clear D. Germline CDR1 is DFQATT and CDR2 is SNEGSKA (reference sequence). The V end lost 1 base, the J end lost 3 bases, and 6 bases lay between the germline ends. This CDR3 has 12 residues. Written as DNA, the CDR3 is TGCAGTGCTAGAGCCGTCGACACTGAAGCTTTCTTT. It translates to CSARAVDTEAFF.

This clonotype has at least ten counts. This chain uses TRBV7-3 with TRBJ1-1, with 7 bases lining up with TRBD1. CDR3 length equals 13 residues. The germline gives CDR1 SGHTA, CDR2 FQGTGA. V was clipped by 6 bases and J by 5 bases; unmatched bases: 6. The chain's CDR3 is CASSQTGQTEAFF. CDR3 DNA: TGTGCCAGCAGTCAGACAGGGCAAACTGAAGCTTTCTTT.

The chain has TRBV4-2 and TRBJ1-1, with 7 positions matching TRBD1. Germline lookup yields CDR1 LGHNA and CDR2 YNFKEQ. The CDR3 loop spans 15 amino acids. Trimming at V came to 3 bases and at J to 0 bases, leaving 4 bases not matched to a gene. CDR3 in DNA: TGTGCCAGCAGCCAGATGGGACAGATGAACACTGAAGCTTTCTTT. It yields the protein CASSQMGQMNTEAFF.

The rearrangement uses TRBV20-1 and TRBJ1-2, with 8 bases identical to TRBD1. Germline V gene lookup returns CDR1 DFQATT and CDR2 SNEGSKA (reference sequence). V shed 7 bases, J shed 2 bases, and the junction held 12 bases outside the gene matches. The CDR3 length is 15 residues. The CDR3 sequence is CSVPGQVLSNYGYTF. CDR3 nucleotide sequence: TGCAGTGTTCCGGGACAGGTCCTTTCAAACTATGGCTACACCTTC.

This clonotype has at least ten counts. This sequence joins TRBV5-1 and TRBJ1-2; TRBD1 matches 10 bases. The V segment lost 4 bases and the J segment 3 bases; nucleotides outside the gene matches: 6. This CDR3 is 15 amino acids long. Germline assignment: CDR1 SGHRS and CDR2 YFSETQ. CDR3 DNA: TGCGCCAGCAGCGATGGACAGGGGGACTACTATGGCTACACCTTC. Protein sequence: CASSDGQGDYYGYTF.

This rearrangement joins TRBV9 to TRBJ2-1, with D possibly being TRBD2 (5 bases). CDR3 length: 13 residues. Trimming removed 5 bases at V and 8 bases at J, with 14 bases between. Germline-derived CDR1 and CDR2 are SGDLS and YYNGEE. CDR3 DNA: TGTGCCAGCAGGGACTCTCCTAGGGATGAGCAGTTCTTC. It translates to CASRDSPRDEQFF.

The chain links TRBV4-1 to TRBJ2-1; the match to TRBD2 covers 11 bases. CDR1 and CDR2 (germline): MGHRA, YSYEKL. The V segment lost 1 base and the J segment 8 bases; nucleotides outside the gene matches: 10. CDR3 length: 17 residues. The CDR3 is CASSQGRGSGGADEQFF. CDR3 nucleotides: TGCGCCAGCAGCCAAGGGAGGGGTAGCGGGGGGGCCGATGAGCAGTTCTTC.

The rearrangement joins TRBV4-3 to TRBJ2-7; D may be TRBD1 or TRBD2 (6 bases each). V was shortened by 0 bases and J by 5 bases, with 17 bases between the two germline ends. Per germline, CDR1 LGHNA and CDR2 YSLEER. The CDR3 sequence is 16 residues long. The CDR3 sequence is CASSQDLGGRGNEQYF. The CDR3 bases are TGCGCCAGCAGCCAAGATCTTGGGGGGCGGGGTAACGAGCAGTACTTC.

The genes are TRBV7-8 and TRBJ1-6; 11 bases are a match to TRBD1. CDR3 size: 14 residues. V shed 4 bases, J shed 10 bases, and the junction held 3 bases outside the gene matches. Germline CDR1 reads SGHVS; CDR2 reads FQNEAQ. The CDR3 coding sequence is TGTGCCAGCAGCTCTCGGGACAGGGGGTCACCCCTCCACTTT. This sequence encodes CASSSRDRGSPLHF.

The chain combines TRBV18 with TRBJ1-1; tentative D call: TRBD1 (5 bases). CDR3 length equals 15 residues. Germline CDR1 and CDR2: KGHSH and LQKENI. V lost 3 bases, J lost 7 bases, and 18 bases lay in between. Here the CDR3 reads CASSPGGGDIGEAFF. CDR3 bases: TGTGCCAGCTCACCGGGGGGTGGGGATATCGGTGAAGCTTTCTTT.